A single sample is the source of the 7 T cell receptor beta chains below, sequenced in a study of brain metastases from non-small cell lung cancer. The table came from immunoSEQ multiplex PCR; TCRdb's copy has only in-frame clones and leaves some out. The table shows thousands of clones, with roughly 82% occurring only once. The sequencing sample was made of primary lung tumor tissue. All receptors derive from a donor aged 40 or over with non-small cell lung cancer.

V gene TRBV19 combines with J gene TRBJ2-7, with TRBD2 matching 7 bases. Trimming at V came to 4 bases and at J to 6 bases, leaving 12 bases not matched to a gene. The CDR3 contains 15 residues. CDR1 and CDR2 from the germline V gene are LNHDA and SQIVND (reference sequence). The CDR3 DNA is TGTGCCAGTAGTAAGACGGGGGGAATGCGTCTCGAGCAGTACTTC. Translation: CASSKTGGMRLEQYF.

V gene TRBV7-2 combines with J gene TRBJ2-3; D uncertain. Trimming took off 2 bases at V and 5 bases at J, with 11 bases between the two ends. Per the germline V gene, CDR1 is SGHTA and CDR2 is FQGNSA. This CDR3 region has 14 residues. The CDR3 spells CASSLPKVRDTQYF. The DNA of the CDR3 is TGTGCCAGCAGCTTACCTAAAGTGAGAGATACGCAGTATTTT.

V gene TRBV5-6 combines with J gene TRBJ2-6, with 10 bases identical to TRBD1. CDR1 SGHDT and CDR2 YYEEEE come from the germline V gene. Trimming removed 5 bases from V and 3 bases from J; junction bases left unmatched: 5. The CDR3 is 16 amino acids. The CDR3 nucleotides are TGTGCCAGCAGTGGACAGGGGGAATATGGGGCCAACGTCCTGACTTTC. It codes for CASSGQGEYGANVLTF.

This clone was seen a single time. The chain links TRBV4-3 to TRBJ2-3; 9 nucleotides line up with TRBD2. Germline V lookup: CDR1 LGHNA, CDR2 YSLEER. This CDR3 is built from 17 residues. The trim removed 0 bases at V and 5 bases at J, leaving 9 bases unmatched. As DNA, the CDR3 is TGCGCCAGCAGCCAAGAGAACGCGGGAGGGCCGGTAGATACGCAGTATTTT. Amino acid sequence: CASSQENAGGPVDTQYF.

The chain recombines TRBV3-1 (or the pseudogene TRBV3-2) with TRBJ2-3; D tentatively fits TRBD1 or TRBD2 (5 bases each). This CDR3 region has 15 residues. V was trimmed by 5 bases and J by 6 bases, leaving 18 bases between them. CDR1 is LGHDT and CDR2 is YNNKEL in the germline V gene (reference sequence). CDR3 residues: CASSSGTKIKDTQYF. The CDR3 DNA sequence: TGTGCCAGCAGCTCCGGGACCAAAATAAAGGATACGCAGTATTTT.

This rearrangement joins TRBV19 to TRBJ1-2, with 9 bases lining up with TRBD1. Losses at the gene ends were 0 bases for V and 10 bases for J; bases not matched to a gene: 18. Germline V gene data show CDR1 as LNHDA and CDR2 as SQIVND (reference sequence). The CDR3 extends over 18 amino acids. CDR3 nucleotide sequence: TGTGCCAGTAGTATAGATGGCGGGACAGGGAAGAGGAAGCGAGACTACACCTTC. Amino acids: CASSIDGGTGKRKRDYTF.

V is TRBV10-3 and J is TRBJ2-1, with TRBD1 matching 8 bases. There are 18 residues in the CDR3. The junction had 13 bases not matched to a gene; V was cut back by 4 bases and J by 2 bases. Germline lookup yields CDR1 ENHRY and CDR2 SYGVKD. CDR3 sequence: CAISGTTKDREAYNEQFF. The CDR3 DNA sequence: TGTGCCATCAGTGGGACTACGAAGGACAGGGAAGCCTACAATGAGCAGTTCTTC.